This is a list of T cell receptor beta chains from one sample in a study of Graves' ophthalmopathy and Graves' hyperthyroidism. TCRdb used MiXCR to reprocess the multiplex PCR reads, holding one entry per CDR3 protein. The table records approximately 640,000 distinct CDR3 sequences, 35% to 45% of them present only once. The sample taken for sequencing was peripheral blood. The source of these receptors is an adult man with Graves' ophthalmopathy. CDR3s leave out the opening cysteine and the closing phenylalanine or tryptophan. The D gene is left open where the match is weak.

V	J	D	CDR3
TRBV25-1	TRBJ1-6	NA	ASSARAGQGSNSPLH
TRBV9	TRBJ1-1	TRBD1	ASSLVTGALNTEAF
TRBV3-1	TRBJ2-5	TRBD2	ASSQVAGEGETQY
TRBV2	TRBJ1-2	TRBD1	ARTGNHYGYT
TRBV5-6	TRBJ1-1	NA	ASSSDSYYTEAF
TRBV10-3	TRBJ2-5	TRBD1	ASSAGTGIGETQY
TRBV20-1	TRBJ2-7	NA	SAKTGTSSYEQY
TRBV9	TRBJ2-1	TRBD2	ASSVASGGAVGQF
TRBV3-1	TRBJ1-2	TRBD1	ASRSSRQGAAGYT
TRBV20-1	TRBJ2-7	TRBD2	SARDNSGAYYEQY
TRBV9	TRBJ2-3	NA	ASSVGSDTQY